This is a list of T cell receptor beta chains from one sample in a study of control samples from healthy donors and cancer patients. TCRdb's copy holds only in-frame clones and misses some; the assay was immunoSEQ multiplex PCR. There are about 100,000 clones in the sample; roughly 87% occur only once, and under 20% lies in the top ten. The material sequenced was blood. The receptors shown here come from a woman between 50 and 59 years old in good health. CDR3s include the opening cysteine and the closing phenylalanine or tryptophan. A D gene is named only where the DNA matches it firmly. Part of the rows lack a size; the others show once, few, many or a class for expanded clones.

CDR3aa: CATSGHGTMGAGELFF
CDR3nt: TGTGCCACCAGTGGCCATGGGACAATGGGGGCCGGGGAGCTGTTTTTT
abundance: NA
v_gene: TRBV24-1
j_gene: TRBJ2-2
d_gene: NA

CDR3aa: CASSQLGLSGYTF
CDR3nt: TGTGCCAGCAGCCAACTCGGATTGAGTGGCTACACCTTC
abundance: few
v_gene: TRBV3-1/TRBV3-2
j_gene: TRBJ1-2
d_gene: NA

CDR3aa: CASSLSGGVVGELFF
CDR3nt: TGTGCCAGCAGCTTAAGCGGGGGGGTAGTCGGGGAGCTGTTTTTT
abundance: NA
v_gene: TRBV7-7
j_gene: TRBJ2-2
d_gene: TRBD2

CDR3aa: CASSPSMGGTEAFF
CDR3nt: TGTGCCAGCAGCCCGTCCATGGGGGGCACTGAAGCTTTCTTT
abundance: NA
v_gene: TRBV12-1
j_gene: TRBJ1-1
d_gene: NA

CDR3aa: CASSLVGTNYGYTF
CDR3nt: TGTGCCAGCAGCTTGGTGGGGACGAACTATGGCTACACCTTC
abundance: NA
v_gene: TRBV5-4
j_gene: TRBJ1-2
d_gene: NA

CDR3aa: CASSPPGSISYNEQFF
CDR3nt: TGTGCCAGCTCACCCCCGGGGAGTATCTCCTACAATGAGCAGTTCTTC
abundance: NA
v_gene: TRBV18
j_gene: TRBJ2-1
d_gene: NA

CDR3aa: CASSVLPRDRKYYRWTGELFF
CDR3nt: TGTGCCAGCAGCGTCCTCCCCCGGGACAGGAAATACTATCGTTGGACCGGGGAGCTGTTTTTT
abundance: NA
v_gene: TRBV9
j_gene: TRBJ2-2
d_gene: TRBD1

CDR3aa: CASSYSPTAIYGYTF
CDR3nt: TGTGCCAGCAGTTACTCGCCGACAGCCATCTATGGCTACACCTTC
abundance: NA
v_gene: TRBV6-5
j_gene: TRBJ1-2
d_gene: NA

CDR3aa: CASSWANDYEQYF
CDR3nt: TGTGCCAGCAGCTGGGCAAATGACTACGAGCAGTACTTC
abundance: NA
v_gene: TRBV6-2/TRBV6-3
j_gene: TRBJ2-7
d_gene: NA

CDR3aa: CASSPRQGATNRSYTF
CDR3nt: TGTGCCAGCTCACCACGGCAGGGGGCTACCAATCGGAGCTACACCTTC
abundance: few
v_gene: TRBV18
j_gene: TRBJ1-2
d_gene: TRBD1

CDR3aa: CASRQGGHGYTF
CDR3nt: TGTGCCAGCAGGCAGGGGGGGCATGGCTACACCTTC
abundance: NA
v_gene: TRBV6-5
j_gene: TRBJ1-2
d_gene: TRBD1

CDR3aa: CASSVSLDYEQYF
CDR3nt: TGTGCCAGCAGCGTCAGCCTGGACTACGAGCAGTACTTC
abundance: NA
v_gene: TRBV9
j_gene: TRBJ2-7
d_gene: NA

CDR3aa: CASRIGIEGQPQHF
CDR3nt: TGTGCCAGCAGGATAGGGATCGAAGGGCAGCCCCAGCATTTT
abundance: NA
v_gene: TRBV27
j_gene: TRBJ1-5
d_gene: NA

CDR3aa: CASKGERGTEAFF
CDR3nt: TGTGCCAGCAAGGGGGAAAGGGGCACTGAAGCTTTCTTT
abundance: NA
v_gene: TRBV28
j_gene: TRBJ1-1
d_gene: NA

CDR3aa: CASSYDRQNTEAFF
CDR3nt: TGTGCCAGCAGTTACGATCGGCAGAACACTGAAGCTTTCTTT
abundance: NA
v_gene: TRBV6-5
j_gene: TRBJ1-1
d_gene: NA

CDR3aa: CASSSPWRGSYEQYF
CDR3nt: TGTGCCAGCAGCTCACCATGGAGAGGGTCCTACGAGCAGTACTTC
abundance: NA
v_gene: TRBV7-8
j_gene: TRBJ2-7
d_gene: NA

CDR3aa: CAWSGDRTPPIHSEAFF
CDR3nt: TGTGCCTGGAGTGGGGACCGGACACCTCCGATCCACTCTGAAGCTTTCTTT
abundance: NA
v_gene: TRBV30
j_gene: TRBJ1-1
d_gene: NA

CDR3aa: CSAAEKGTQHF
CDR3nt: TGCAGTGCCGCCGAAAAGGGCACCCAGCATTTT
abundance: NA
v_gene: TRBV20-1
j_gene: TRBJ1-5
d_gene: NA

CDR3aa: CASSDQGYSNQPQHF
CDR3nt: TGTGCCAGCAGTGATCAGGGGTATAGCAATCAGCCCCAGCATTTT
abundance: NA
v_gene: TRBV2
j_gene: TRBJ1-5
d_gene: NA

CDR3aa: CASSIPPGAHNEQFF
CDR3nt: TGTGCCAGTAGTATCCCGCCAGGGGCCCACAATGAGCAGTTCTTC
abundance: NA
v_gene: TRBV19
j_gene: TRBJ2-1
d_gene: NA

CDR3aa: CASSAEGTGRSDTQYF
CDR3nt: TGTGCCAGCAGCGCGGAAGGGACAGGGAGATCCGATACGCAGTATTTT
abundance: once
v_gene: TRBV9
j_gene: TRBJ2-3
d_gene: TRBD1

CDR3aa: CASSRVGGRNEKLFF
CDR3nt: TGTGCCAGCAGCAGGGTCGGAGGGAGGAATGAAAAACTGTTTTTT
abundance: NA
v_gene: TRBV5-4
j_gene: TRBJ1-4
d_gene: NA

CDR3aa: CASSTSRNTEAFF
CDR3nt: TGTGCCAGCAGCACTAGTCGGAACACTGAAGCTTTCTTT
abundance: NA
v_gene: TRBV6-4
j_gene: TRBJ1-1
d_gene: NA

CDR3aa: CASSRTEPNTEAFF
CDR3nt: TGTGCCAGTAGTAGGACAGAGCCGAACACTGAAGCTTTCTTT
abundance: NA
v_gene: TRBV19
j_gene: TRBJ1-1
d_gene: NA

CDR3aa: CASSLDRGMRTDTQYF
CDR3nt: TGTGCCAGCAGCTTGGACAGGGGGATGAGAACAGATACGCAGTATTTT
abundance: NA
v_gene: TRBV6-2/TRBV6-3
j_gene: TRBJ2-3
d_gene: TRBD1

CDR3aa: CSASYGTGSYNEQFF
CDR3nt: TGCAGTGCGAGTTACGGGACGGGCTCCTACAATGAGCAGTTCTTC
abundance: NA
v_gene: TRBV20-1
j_gene: TRBJ2-1
d_gene: NA

CDR3aa: CASSQEGLAAPHNEQFF
CDR3nt: TGCGCCAGCAGCCAAGAAGGGCTAGCGGCCCCCCACAATGAGCAGTTCTTC
abundance: few
v_gene: TRBV4-3
j_gene: TRBJ2-1
d_gene: TRBD2

CDR3aa: CASSLLGTGSFGELFF
CDR3nt: TGTGCCAGCAGTTTACTCGGGACAGGGTCTTTCGGGGAGCTGTTTTTT
abundance: few
v_gene: TRBV27
j_gene: TRBJ2-2
d_gene: TRBD1

CDR3aa: CASSLELGGVPEAFF
CDR3nt: TGTGCCAGCAGCTTAGAACTTGGGGGGGTCCCTGAAGCTTTCTTT
abundance: once
v_gene: TRBV7-2
j_gene: TRBJ1-1
d_gene: NA

CDR3aa: CASSVESQVNEKLFF
CDR3nt: TGTGCCAGCAGCGTAGAGTCGCAGGTTAATGAAAAACTGTTTTTT
abundance: NA
v_gene: TRBV9
j_gene: TRBJ1-4
d_gene: NA

CDR3aa: CASSTQRDFTDTQYF
CDR3nt: TGTGCCAGCAGCACCCAGCGGGACTTCACAGATACGCAGTATTTT
abundance: NA
v_gene: TRBV3-1/TRBV3-2
j_gene: TRBJ2-3
d_gene: TRBD2

CDR3aa: CASSSRLAGANTGELFF
CDR3nt: TGTGCCAGCAGCAGTAGACTAGCGGGAGCAAACACCGGGGAGCTGTTTTTT
abundance: NA
v_gene: TRBV27
j_gene: TRBJ2-2
d_gene: TRBD2

CDR3aa: CASGSPSYTF
CDR3nt: TGTGCCAGCGGCAGCCCAAGCTACACCTTC
abundance: NA
v_gene: TRBV5-4
j_gene: TRBJ1-2
d_gene: NA

CDR3aa: CASRLADTDTQYF
CDR3nt: TGCGCCAGCAGACTAGCGGACACAGATACGCAGTATTTT
abundance: once
v_gene: TRBV10-1
j_gene: TRBJ2-3
d_gene: TRBD2

CDR3aa: CASPENMDRGHGYTF
CDR3nt: TGCGCCAGCCCAGAGAACATGGACAGGGGGCATGGCTACACCTTC
abundance: NA
v_gene: TRBV4-3
j_gene: TRBJ1-2
d_gene: TRBD1

CDR3aa: CASSLGRGSGNSPLHF
CDR3nt: TGTGCCAGCAGCCTCGGCAGGGGCAGCGGAAATTCACCCCTCCACTTT
abundance: few
v_gene: TRBV9
j_gene: TRBJ1-6
d_gene: NA

CDR3aa: CASSSQGTHEQFF
CDR3nt: TGCGCCAGCAGCTCTCAGGGGACCCATGAGCAGTTCTTC
abundance: NA
v_gene: TRBV5-1
j_gene: TRBJ2-1
d_gene: NA

CDR3aa: CASGSYEQYF
CDR3nt: TGTGCCAGCGGCTCCTACGAGCAGTACTTC
abundance: few
v_gene: TRBV5-6
j_gene: TRBJ2-7
d_gene: NA

CDR3aa: CASSPLMDFQETQYF
CDR3nt: TGTGCCAGCAGCCCACTCATGGACTTTCAAGAGACCCAGTACTTC
abundance: NA
v_gene: TRBV11-2
j_gene: TRBJ2-5
d_gene: NA

CDR3aa: CASGSEYNEQFF
CDR3nt: TGTGCTAGTGGGTCAGAATACAATGAGCAGTTCTTC
abundance: NA
v_gene: TRBV12-5
j_gene: TRBJ2-1
d_gene: NA

CDR3aa: CASMPGPSSGNTIYF
CDR3nt: TGTGCCAGCATGCCTGGACCGAGCTCTGGAAACACCATATATTTT
abundance: NA
v_gene: TRBV6-5
j_gene: TRBJ1-3
d_gene: NA

CDR3aa: CASTPRDNEQFF
CDR3nt: TGTGCCAGCACCCCCCGAGACAATGAGCAGTTCTTC
abundance: NA
v_gene: TRBV7-3
j_gene: TRBJ2-1
d_gene: NA

CDR3aa: CASSLREKGYGYTF
CDR3nt: TGTGCCAGCAGTTTAAGGGAGAAAGGCTATGGCTACACCTTC
abundance: NA
v_gene: TRBV27
j_gene: TRBJ1-2
d_gene: NA

CDR3aa: CASSSQQGNQPQHF
CDR3nt: TGTGCCAGCAGCTCCCAACAGGGCAATCAGCCCCAGCATTTT
abundance: NA
v_gene: TRBV2
j_gene: TRBJ1-5
d_gene: NA

CDR3aa: CASSSRTAEWDTQYF
CDR3nt: TGTGCCAGCAGCTCTCGGACGGCGGAGTGGGATACGCAGTATTTT
abundance: NA
v_gene: TRBV27
j_gene: TRBJ2-3
d_gene: NA

CDR3aa: CASSIAGPDSTNEKLFF
CDR3nt: TGTGCCAGTAGTATAGCCGGACCGGACAGTACTAATGAAAAACTGTTTTTT
abundance: NA
v_gene: TRBV19
j_gene: TRBJ1-4
d_gene: NA

CDR3aa: CASSYGSGANTEAFF
CDR3nt: TGTGCCAGCAGTTACGGATCAGGGGCGAACACTGAAGCTTTCTTT
abundance: NA
v_gene: TRBV6-6
j_gene: TRBJ1-1
d_gene: NA

CDR3aa: CASSQEGAHPTGELFF
CDR3nt: TGTGCCAGCAGCCAAGAAGGGGCCCACCCAACCGGGGAGCTGTTTTTT
abundance: NA
v_gene: TRBV14
j_gene: TRBJ2-2
d_gene: NA

CDR3aa: CASSEIAGTHYGYTF
CDR3nt: TGTGCCAGCAGTGAAATTGCTGGGACCCACTATGGCTACACCTTC
abundance: NA
v_gene: TRBV6-1
j_gene: TRBJ1-2
d_gene: NA

CDR3aa: CASNKQGTSEAFF
CDR3nt: TGTGCCAGCAATAAACAGGGAACCTCAGAAGCTTTCTTT
abundance: few
v_gene: TRBV6-5
j_gene: TRBJ1-1
d_gene: NA

CDR3aa: CASSEFSSYRDTEAFF
CDR3nt: TGTGCCAGCAGTGAATTCAGCTCATACAGGGACACTGAAGCTTTCTTT
abundance: NA
v_gene: TRBV25-1
j_gene: TRBJ1-1
d_gene: NA

CDR3aa: CASSRQGVDTGELFF
CDR3nt: TGTGCCAGCAGCCGACAAGGGGTAGACACCGGGGAGCTGTTTTTT
abundance: NA
v_gene: TRBV7-9
j_gene: TRBJ2-2
d_gene: NA

CDR3aa: CASSLGRWGKPDTEAFF
CDR3nt: TGTGCCAGCAGCTTAGGTCGCTGGGGGAAGCCGGACACTGAAGCTTTCTTT
abundance: NA
v_gene: TRBV11-2
j_gene: TRBJ1-1
d_gene: NA

CDR3aa: CSAVMNTEAFF
CDR3nt: TGCAGTGCAGTAATGAACACTGAAGCTTTCTTT
abundance: NA
v_gene: TRBV20-1
j_gene: TRBJ1-1
d_gene: NA

CDR3aa: CASSYFRAGTEAFF
CDR3nt: TGTGCCAGCAGTTACTTTAGGGCGGGGACTGAAGCTTTCTTT
abundance: NA
v_gene: TRBV6-5
j_gene: TRBJ1-1
d_gene: NA

CDR3aa: CASTPQGAGANVLTF
CDR3nt: TGTGCCAGCACCCCACAGGGGGCTGGGGCCAACGTCCTGACTTTC
abundance: NA
v_gene: TRBV6-6
j_gene: TRBJ2-6
d_gene: TRBD1

CDR3aa: CASSLGLGRAVTDTQYF
CDR3nt: TGTGCCAGCAGCTTAGGGCTCGGGAGGGCCGTGACAGATACGCAGTATTTT
abundance: NA
v_gene: TRBV7-9
j_gene: TRBJ2-3
d_gene: TRBD2

CDR3aa: CATSAGAGNTKDTQYF
CDR3nt: TGTGCCACCAGTGCGGGCGCAGGGAATACCAAAGATACGCAGTATTTT
abundance: NA
v_gene: TRBV24-1
j_gene: TRBJ2-3
d_gene: NA

CDR3aa: CASSQDGGGGAGDTQYF
CDR3nt: TGCGCCAGCAGCCAAGATGGAGGCGGGGGGGCGGGAGATACGCAGTATTTT
abundance: NA
v_gene: TRBV4-1
j_gene: TRBJ2-3
d_gene: TRBD2

CDR3aa: CASTLQPGLSTGELFF
CDR3nt: TGTGCCAGCACCCTACAGCCGGGACTTTCCACCGGGGAGCTGTTTTTT
abundance: NA
v_gene: TRBV7-3
j_gene: TRBJ2-2
d_gene: NA